The 25 T cell receptor beta chains in this list originate from one sample, sequenced in a study of shared clonotypes between healthy human individuals. The data were produced by immunoSEQ multiplex PCR, yet TCRdb's version contains in-frame clones alone and is incomplete. Seen here are more than 1.2 million clones, around 98.5% observed once, and the top ten hold around 0.33%. The sample was naive CD4+ T cells sorted from blood. The subset denotes: CD45RA+ positively selected. These receptors were collected from a man aged 25-45 years in good health.

In its sample, this clone was seen once. The V gene is TRBV4-3, the J gene TRBJ2-7; 8 bases match TRBD1. J gave up 2 bases and V 2 bases, and 8 bases lay outside the gene matches. The germline CDR1 and CDR2 sequences are LGHNA and YSLEER. This CDR3 is built from 16 residues. CDR3 nucleotides: TGCGCCAGCAGCCAATTGGTCGGGACAGGCCCCTACGAGCAGTACTTC. Its protein product is CASSQLVGTGPYEQYF.

The chain links TRBV19 to TRBJ1-3; 7 nucleotides agree with TRBD1. The ends lost 3 bases at V and 3 bases at J; junction bases unmatched: 8. There are 16 residues in the CDR3. Germline V gene lookup returns CDR1 LNHDA and CDR2 SQIVND (reference sequence). CDR3 DNA sequence: TGTGCCAGTAGTATCTCCCAGGGGGGATATGGAAACACCATATATTTT. Residues: CASSISQGGYGNTIYF.

This chain links TRBV18 with TRBJ1-3, with no clear D. Germline values: CDR1 KGHSH, CDR2 LQKENI. CDR3 length: 14 amino acids. V gave up 8 bases and J gave up 0 bases, with 11 bases separating them. The CDR3 is CASQIGNSGNTIYF. The CDR3 region has the DNA TGTGCCAGCCAGATCGGGAACTCTGGAAACACCATATATTTT. The variable domain in full, completed from reference TRBV18 and TRBJ1-3, reads NAGVMQNPRHLVRRRGQEARLRCSPMKGHSHVYWYRQLPEEGLKFMVYLQKENIIDESGMPKERFSAEFPKEGPSILRIQQVVRGDSAAYFCASQIGNSGNTIYFGEGSWLTVV.

The gene calls are TRBV7-9 and TRBJ2-5, with TRBD1 matching 8 bases. The CDR3 consists of 18 residues. CDR1 is SEHNR and CDR2 is FQNEAQ in the germline V gene (reference sequence). With V trimmed by 2 bases and J by 2 bases, 13 bases remained unmatched. The DNA of the CDR3 is TGTGCCAGCAGCTTAAGGGGCGGGACAGGTGGGATACAAGAGACCCAGTACTTC. As protein: CASSLRGGTGGIQETQYF. Looking up the rest from reference TRBV7-9 and TRBJ2-5 gives the full variable domain: DTGVSQNPRHKITKRGQNVTFRCDPISEHNRLYWYRQTLGQGPEFLTYFQNEAQLEKSRLLSDRFSAERPKGSFSTLEIQRTEQGDSAMYLCASSLRGGTGGIQETQYFGPGTRLLVL.

The rearrangement uses TRBV5-6 and TRBJ1-1; D gene ambiguous. Trimming took 0 bases from V and 10 from J, leaving 10 bases between them. Germline CDR1 and CDR2: SGHDT and YYEEEE. CDR3 length: 12 residues. The CDR3 here is CASSLGAVGAFF. CDR3 DNA sequence: TGTGCCAGCAGCTTGGGGGCAGTTGGAGCTTTCTTT.

On this clone: One junction end does not reproduce the germline sequence, and a read error may be involved. V usage is TRBV7-7 and J usage is TRBJ2-5; a possible D gene is TRBD1 (5 bases). Germline CDR1 is SSHAT and CDR2 is FNYEAQ (reference sequence). CDR3 length equals 14 residues. CDR3 residues: CASSLRPGRETQYF. CDR3 in DNA: TGTGCTAGCAGCTTAAGGCCAGGGCGAGAGACCCAGTACTTC.

The chain employs TRBV18 and TRBJ1-5; D is possibly TRBD1 (5 bases). The germline V gene encodes CDR1 KGHSH and CDR2 LQKENI. This CDR3 has 16 amino acids. V lost 4 bases and J lost 5, with 18 bases in between. The CDR3 is CASSLTGTWGDQPQHF. Written as DNA, the CDR3 is TGTGCCAGCTCACTAACCGGGACTTGGGGGGATCAGCCCCAGCATTTT. Full variable domain (rest looked up from reference TRBV18 and TRBJ1-5): NAGVMQNPRHLVRRRGQEARLRCSPMKGHSHVYWYRQLPEEGLKFMVYLQKENIIDESGMPKERFSAEFPKEGPSILRIQQVVRGDSAAYFCASSLTGTWGDQPQHFGDGTRLSIL.

The chain combines TRBV6-1 with TRBJ2-5, with TRBD1 matching over 10 bases. The CDR3 extends over 15 amino acids. V lost 6 bases and J lost 5; bases outside the gene matches: 9. CDR1 and CDR2 (germline): MNHNS, SASEGT. The CDR3 region has the DNA TGTGCCAGCAGCGACCTCGGGACAGGGGATGAGACCCAGTACTTC. It is translated as CASSDLGTGDETQYF.

This rearrangement joins TRBV5-5 to TRBJ1-2; D is unresolved. The V gene lost 0 bases and the J gene lost 4 bases, with 16 bases spanning the gap. CDR3 length: 16 residues. The germline V gene has CDR1 SGHKS and CDR2 YYEKEE (reference sequence). The CDR3 DNA reads as TGTGCCAGCAGCTTGGTCGCATCCCCGAAAGGCTATGGCTACACCTTC. This gives the protein CASSLVASPKGYGYTF.

The chain uses TRBV25-1 and TRBJ1-3; D uncertain. The germline gives CDR1 MGHDK, CDR2 SYGVNS. The CDR3 totals 11 residues. The V end lost 7 bases, the J end lost 7 bases, and 8 bases lay between the germline ends. CDR3 sequence reads: CASTRVNTIYF. The CDR3 nucleotides are TGTGCCAGCACTAGGGTGAACACCATATATTTT.

The CDR3 DNA is TGTGCCAGCTCACCGAAGGCTTCGGTCTCTGGAAACACCATATATTTT. This encodes CASSPKASVSGNTIYF. V is TRBV18 and J is TRBJ1-3; no clear D gene. Germline V lookup: CDR1 KGHSH, CDR2 LQKENI. This CDR3 is 16 amino acids long. With 3 bases removed from V and 0 bases from J, the gap between germline ends came to 12 bases.

This clone is a singleton in its sample. This sequence joins TRBV6-5 and TRBJ2-7; D remains unclear. The CDR3 totals 13 residues. CDR1 and CDR2 from the germline V gene are MNHEY and SVGAGI. The V and J ends lost 5 bases and 5 bases respectively, with 13 bases between them. The CDR3, as DNA: TGTGCCAGCAGTAATGGGGTCGTCAACGAGCAGTACTTC. It yields the protein CASSNGVVNEQYF.

This chain joins TRBV11-2 and TRBJ1-2; D gene ambiguous. The CDR3 extends over 12 amino acids. V was trimmed by 3 bases and J by 6 bases, leaving 8 bases between them. The V gene's germline CDR1 is SGHAT and CDR2 FQNNGV. The CDR3 nucleotides are TGTGCCAGCAGCTTGAGTCTGAATGGCTACACCTTC. It encodes CASSLSLNGYTF.

The rearrangement uses TRBV5-1 and TRBJ2-7, with D unclear. V dropped 3 bases and J dropped 5 bases, with 15 bases sitting between them. Looked up from germline, CDR1 is SGHRS and CDR2 is YFSETQ. This CDR3 has 14 residues. CDR3 residues: CASSWAATVDEQYF. The CDR3 DNA reads as TGCGCCAGCAGCTGGGCCGCGACGGTCGACGAGCAGTACTTC.

The rearrangement uses TRBV7-2 and TRBJ2-7; 7 nucleotides align to TRBD2. CDR3 length equals 12 residues. CDR1 is SGHTA, CDR2 FQGNSA, per germline. V trimming: 5 bases; J trimming: 6 bases; junction bases outside the gene matches: 4. Here the CDR3 reads CASSLRLAEQYF. The DNA for the CDR3 is TGTGCCAGCAGCCTGAGACTAGCCGAGCAGTACTTC. Together with reference TRBV7-2 and TRBJ2-7, the CDR3 gives the full variable domain: GAGVSQSPSNKVTEKGKDVELRCDPISGHTALYWYRQSLGQGLEFLIYFQGNSAPDKSGLPSDRFSAERTGGSVSTLTIQRTQQEDSAVYLCASSLRLAEQYFGPGTRLTVT.

The V call is TRBV28, the J call TRBJ2-5, with 8 bases identical to TRBD1. The CDR3 runs to 16 residues. Germline V lookup: CDR1 MDHEN, CDR2 SYDVKM. The ends lost 1 base at V and 2 bases at J; junction bases unmatched: 6. The CDR3, as DNA: TGTGCCAGCAGTTTATACAGGGGGGACCGACAAGAGACCCAGTACTTC. Translated, it gives CASSLYRGDRQETQYF.

V is TRBV7-8 and J is TRBJ1-5, with no clear D. With 6 bases removed from V and 0 bases from J, the gap between germline ends came to 12 bases. The CDR3 spans 15 residues. Per germline, CDR1 SGHVS and CDR2 FQNEAQ. The CDR3 region is CASRPNVYSNQPQHF. Here the CDR3 DNA reads TGTGCCAGCAGACCCAATGTTTATAGCAATCAGCCCCAGCATTTT.

This chain connects TRBV5-4 to TRBJ2-3, with D possibly being TRBD1 or TRBD2 (6 bases each). The CDR3 contains 15 residues. Germline V gene data show CDR1 as SGHNT and CDR2 as YYREEE (reference sequence). V lost 3 bases, J lost 4 bases, and 15 bases lay in between. The DNA of the CDR3 is TGTGCCAGCAGCTCAGACTACGGGGGCCCAGATACGCAGTATTTT. Translation gives CASSSDYGGPDTQYF.

Points on this clone: Other DNA sequences in the sample encode the same CDR3. The V and J genes are TRBV7-3 and TRBJ2-1, with 13 bases matching TRBD2. With V trimmed by 0 bases and J by 7 bases, 3 bases remained unmatched. This CDR3 spans 16 amino acids. Germline lookup yields CDR1 SGHTA and CDR2 FQGTGA. The DNA of the CDR3 is TGTGCCAGCAGCTTAACGGGACTAGCGGGAAGGAATGAGCAGTTCTTC. Translating it yields CASSLTGLAGRNEQFF. Full variable domain (missing parts from reference TRBV7-3 and TRBJ2-1): GAGVSQTPSNKVTEKGKYVELRCDPISGHTALYWYRQSLGQGPEFLIYFQGTGAADDSGLPNDRFFAVRPEGSVSTLKIQRTERGDSAVYLCASSLTGLAGRNEQFFGPGTRLTVL.

This rearrangement joins TRBV2 to TRBJ1-2; no reliable D call. The CDR3 is 14 residues long. V lost 1 base to trimming and J lost 1 base, with 7 bases between them. Germline values: CDR1 SNHLY, CDR2 FYNNEI. The CDR3 nucleotides read TGTGCCAGCAGTGAAGAGGCGATTAACTATGGCTACACCTTC. This sequence encodes CASSEEAINYGYTF. The full variable domain, its missing parts supplied by reference TRBV2 and TRBJ1-2, is EPEVTQTPSHQVTQMGQEVILRCVPISNHLYFYWYRQILGQKVEFLVSFYNNEISEKSEIFDDQFSVERPDGSNFTLKIRSTKLEDSAMYFCASSEEAINYGYTFGSGTRLTVV.

The genes are TRBV7-9 and TRBJ1-1; TRBD1 might be the D (5 bases). CDR3 length: 11 amino acids. Germline V CDR1 and CDR2: SEHNR, FQNEAQ (reference sequence). V lost 3 bases and J lost 7, with 6 bases in between. This chain's CDR3 is CASSLGVEAFF. CDR3 bases: TGTGCCAGCAGCTTGGGGGTTGAAGCTTTCTTT.

This rearrangement joins TRBV27 to TRBJ2-1; TRBD2 matches 7 bases. Losses at the gene ends were 7 bases for V and 7 bases for J; bases not matched to a gene: 13. Germline V gene sequence: CDR1 MNHEY, CDR2 SMNVEV (reference sequence). The CDR3 runs 15 residues. CDR3 nucleotide sequence: TGTGCCAGCAAACTAGGGGCGGGAGTACTAAATGAGCAGTTCTTC. As protein: CASKLGAGVLNEQFF.

J is TRBJ1-2 and V is TRBV28, with no clear D. The CDR3 spans 13 residues. Trimming shortened V by 6 bases and J by 5 bases, and 13 bases separated the two germline ends. Germline V gene sequence: CDR1 MDHEN, CDR2 SYDVKM. CDR3 in amino acids: CASRPSGVYGYTF. Written as DNA, the CDR3 is TGTGCCAGCAGACCATCGGGAGTTTATGGCTACACCTTC.

A single count supports this clone. This sequence joins TRBV7-2 and TRBJ1-5, with D uncertain. V was cut by 7 bases and J by 0 bases, with 13 bases left in between. The CDR3 runs to 15 residues. Germline V lookup: CDR1 SGHTA, CDR2 FQGNSA. CDR3 amino acids: CASTPGGYSNQPQHF. DNA of the CDR3: TGTGCCAGCACGCCGGGAGGTTATAGCAATCAGCCCCAGCATTTT.

This chain connects TRBV9 to TRBJ2-1; perhaps TRBD2 as D (5 bases). The CDR3 is 13 amino acids. Germline-derived CDR1 and CDR2 are SGDLS and YYNGEE. Trimming shortened V by 4 bases and J by 5 bases, and 10 bases separated the two germline ends. The CDR3 sequence is CASSPRVNNEQFF. The CDR3 nucleotides are TGTGCCAGCAGCCCGAGGGTCAACAATGAGCAGTTCTTC.